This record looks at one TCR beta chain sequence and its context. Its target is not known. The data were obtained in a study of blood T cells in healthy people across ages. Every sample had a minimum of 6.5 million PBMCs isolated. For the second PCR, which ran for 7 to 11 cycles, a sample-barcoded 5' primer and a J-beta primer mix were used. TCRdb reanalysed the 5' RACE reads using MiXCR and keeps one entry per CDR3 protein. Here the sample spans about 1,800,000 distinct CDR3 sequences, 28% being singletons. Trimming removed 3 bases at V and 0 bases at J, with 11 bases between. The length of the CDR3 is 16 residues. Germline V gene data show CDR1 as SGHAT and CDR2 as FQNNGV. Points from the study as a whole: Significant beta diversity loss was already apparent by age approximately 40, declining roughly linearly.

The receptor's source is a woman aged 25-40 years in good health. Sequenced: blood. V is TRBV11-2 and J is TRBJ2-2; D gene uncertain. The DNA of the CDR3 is TGTGCCAGCAGCTTTAACCCCGACGCGAACACCGGGGAGCTGTTTTTT. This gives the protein CASSFNPDANTGELFF.